A single sample gave rise to the 32 T cell receptor beta chains below, sequenced in a study of beta chain features in type 1 diabetes. Study-wide results and caveats: All four CD4+ subsets of Type 1 diabetes patients contained TCRB CDR3s that were moderately but significantly shorter.

Expressed TCRB transcripts were sequenced because the isolated RNA had all been reverse transcribed beforehand. The table came from immunoSEQ multiplex PCR; TCRdb's copy has only in-frame clones and leaves some out. The repertoire holds under 300,000 clones, with roughly 13% as singletons. Antigens of these TCRs are unknown. Material: naive CD4+ T cells from blood. The receptors come from a man younger than 45 with type 1 diabetes.

This clone has only a few counts. This sequence joins TRBV30 and TRBJ1-1; TRBD1 aligns across 7 bases. V was pared by 4 bases and J by 5 bases, with 1 base of the junction left unmatched. This CDR3 is 11 amino acids long. The germline V gene has CDR1 GTSNPN and CDR2 SVGIG (reference sequence). The CDR3 nucleotides are TGTGCCTGGAACAGGGGAACTGAAGCTTTCTTT. Encoded protein: CAWNRGTEAFF.

The genes are TRBV11-3 and TRBJ1-1; a weak D match, TRBD1 (6 bases). The V gene's germline CDR1 is SGHNT and CDR2 YENEEA. The CDR3 sequence is 17 residues long. The V end was cut by 7 bases, the J end by 0 bases, with 21 bases between. The DNA of the CDR3 is TGTGCCAGCACCCCTCCGGGACACCTAGATCTGAACACTGAAGCTTTCTTT. It is translated as CASTPPGHLDLNTEAFF.

The table lists this clone with a few counts. The chain combines TRBV7-9 with TRBJ2-1; 9 nucleotides match TRBD2. This CDR3 is built from 16 residues. J gave up 3 bases and V 5 bases, and 8 bases lay outside the gene matches. The germline V gene encodes CDR1 SEHNR and CDR2 FQNEAQ (reference sequence). CDR3 residues: CASSPQGGRVYNEQFF. The CDR3 region has the DNA TGTGCCAGCAGCCCGCAGGGCGGGAGGGTCTACAATGAGCAGTTCTTC. The full variable domain, in which reference TRBV7-9 and TRBJ2-1 provide the parts outside the CDR3, is DTGVSQNPRHKITKRGQNVTFRCDPISEHNRLYWYRQTLGQGPEFLTYFQNEAQLEKSRLLSDRFSAERPKGSFSTLEIQRTEQGDSAMYLCASSPQGGRVYNEQFFGPGTRLTVL.

The chain carries TRBV6-5 and TRBJ2-3, with 7 bases lining up with TRBD2. The CDR3 consists of 13 residues. The V gene's germline CDR1 is MNHEY and CDR2 SVGAGI. J gave up 4 bases and V 6 bases, and 4 bases lay outside the gene matches. The CDR3 loop reads CASSRREADTQYF. Written as DNA, the CDR3 is TGTGCCAGCAGCCGCCGGGAGGCAGATACGCAGTATTTT.

The chain employs TRBV4-1 and TRBJ2-1; D remains ambiguous. The CDR3 spans 16 residues. CDR1 and CDR2 (germline): MGHRA, YSYEKL. Trimming cost V 2 bases and J 1 base, with 12 bases left between them. CDR3 sequence: CASSQLTTPSYNEQFF. As DNA, the CDR3 is TGCGCCAGCAGCCAATTAACTACACCTTCCTACAATGAGCAGTTCTTC.

This chain links TRBV11-2 with TRBJ2-3, with 7 positions matching TRBD2. V was clipped by 4 bases and J by 5 bases; unmatched bases: 12. This CDR3 is built from 16 residues. Germline V lookup: CDR1 SGHAT, CDR2 FQNNGV. The CDR3 DNA is TGTGCCAGCAGCTCTCTAGCGGACCGCCCCCGAGATACGCAGTATTTT. Encoded protein: CASSSLADRPRDTQYF.

The sample holds a few counts of this clone. The chain carries TRBV19 and TRBJ2-7; D remains ambiguous. The CDR3 contains 13 residues. The germline V and J ends were trimmed by 8 bases and 6 bases, with 17 bases remaining between them. Looked up from germline, CDR1 is LNHDA and CDR2 is SQIVND (reference sequence). CDR3 nucleotides: TGTGCCAGTGCCGAGGATGGCGGTGGCGAGCAGTACTTC. Its protein is CASAEDGGGEQYF.

This sequence joins TRBV5-6 and TRBJ2-5, with TRBD2 matching over 16 bases. V shed 1 base and J 4 bases; nucleotides not matched to a gene: 4. CDR1 SGHDT and CDR2 YYEEEE come from the germline V gene. The length of the CDR3 is 17 residues. In nucleotides, the CDR3 is TGTGCCAGCAGCTTGACCGGGACTAGCGGGGGGGCAGAGACCCAGTACTTC. Translation gives CASSLTGTSGGAETQYF.

This clone was seen a few times. The chain joins TRBV4-1 to TRBJ1-4, with TRBD1 as a possible D gene (5 bases). The CDR3 has 13 residues. V lost 4 bases to trimming and J lost 15 bases, with 18 bases between them. The germline V gene has CDR1 MGHRA and CDR2 YSYEKL. CDR3 in DNA: TGCGCCAGCAGCCGAGGACCCGAGGGACTCTTGTTTTTT. Translated: CASSRGPEGLLFF.

This chain links TRBV7-9 with TRBJ2-1; tentatively, D is TRBD2 (6 bases). The CDR3 has 15 residues. V dropped 0 bases and J dropped 3 bases, with 9 bases sitting between them. Per the germline V gene, CDR1 is SEHNR and CDR2 is FQNEAQ (reference sequence). CDR3 coding DNA: TGTGCCAGCAGCTTAGCGGCGGGACTCTACAATGAGCAGTTCTTC. Protein: CASSLAAGLYNEQFF. Together with reference TRBV7-9 and TRBJ2-1, the CDR3 gives the full variable domain: DTGVSQNPRHKITKRGQNVTFRCDPISEHNRLYWYRQTLGQGPEFLTYFQNEAQLEKSRLLSDRFSAERPKGSFSTLEIQRTEQGDSAMYLCASSLAAGLYNEQFFGPGTRLTVL.

This clone appeared a few times. The chain's CDR3 is CASSTRPSPSAGSSSYNEQFF. CDR3 in DNA: TGTGCCAGCAGTACGCGACCCTCCCCTAGCGCAGGATCGAGCTCCTACAATGAGCAGTTCTTC. V is TRBV27 and J is TRBJ2-1; D may be TRBD2 (6 bases). V was shortened by 5 bases and J by 0 bases, with 29 bases between the two germline ends. The germline CDR1 and CDR2 sequences are MNHEY and SMNVEV (reference sequence). This CDR3 has 21 amino acids.

This clone was counted only a few times. This chain links TRBV2 with TRBJ2-7; 9 nucleotides match TRBD1. This CDR3 contains 15 residues. The V gene's germline CDR1 is SNHLY and CDR2 FYNNEI. Trimming removed 5 bases from V and 6 bases from J; junction bases left unmatched: 11. The DNA of the CDR3 is TGTGCCAGCAGTAAGGAACAGGGGGCTGCCGCCGAGCAGTACTTC. Amino acids: CASSKEQGAAAEQYF.

This clone appeared a few times. This chain connects TRBV19 to TRBJ2-1; TRBD2 matches at 7 bases. The CDR3 covers 15 residues. The V and J ends lost 0 bases and 2 bases, in that order; junction bases with no gene match: 1. The V gene's germline CDR1 is LNHDA and CDR2 SQIVND (reference sequence). This CDR3 is CASSIERGAYNEQFF. CDR3 DNA: TGTGCCAGTAGTATAGAACGGGGGGCCTACAATGAGCAGTTCTTC.

This sequence joins TRBV4-1 and TRBJ2-5, with D tentatively TRBD2 (6 bases). This CDR3 spans 15 amino acids. The germline gives CDR1 MGHRA, CDR2 YSYEKL. Trimming stripped 0 bases from V and 1 base from J, with 9 bases between. CDR3 DNA: TGCGCCAGCAGCCAAGATCGCGGGACCCAAGAGACCCAGTACTTC. This gives the protein CASSQDRGTQETQYF.

There are a few counts of this clone. The V gene is TRBV30, the J gene TRBJ2-5; TRBD1 matches 7 bases. J was trimmed by 2 bases and V by 3 bases; bases with no gene match: 3. The germline gives CDR1 GTSNPN, CDR2 SVGIG (reference sequence). CDR3 length: 13 residues. The CDR3 region is CAWRGTAQETQYF. CDR3 nucleotides: TGTGCCTGGAGGGGGACAGCACAAGAGACCCAGTACTTC. Full variable domain (outside the CDR3, taken from reference TRBV30 and TRBJ2-5): SQTIHQWPATLVQPVGSPLSLECTVEGTSNPNLYWYRQAAGRGLQLLFYSVGIGQISSEVPQNLSASRPQDRQFILSSKKLLLSDSGFYLCAWRGTAQETQYFGPGTRLLVL.

The chain uses TRBV11-2 and TRBJ2-1; 8 nucleotides agree with TRBD1. CDR1 is SGHAT, CDR2 FQNNGV, per germline. CDR3 size: 15 residues. After removal of 1 base from V and 9 bases from J, the junction contained 8 bases not matched to a gene. The DNA of the CDR3 is TGTGCCAGCAGCTTAGTTGGACAGGGCCTATTTGAGCAGTTCTTC. Protein product: CASSLVGQGLFEQFF.

The chain recombines TRBV4-1 with TRBJ2-7; D is perhaps TRBD2 (6 bases). Germline loops: CDR1 MGHRA, CDR2 YSYEKL. V dropped 6 bases and J dropped 7 bases, with 19 bases sitting between them. The CDR3 has 14 amino acids. Here the CDR3 DNA reads TGCGCCAGCAGTCAGCCCGGGAGATCCGGAGAGCAGTACTTC. Encoded protein: CASSQPGRSGEQYF.

This chain joins TRBV6-5 and TRBJ2-1, with 11 bases that match TRBD1. V shed 1 base, J shed 10 bases, and the junction held 6 bases outside the gene matches. Germline V CDR1 and CDR2: MNHEY, SVGAGI. The CDR3 extends over 15 amino acids. The CDR3 coding sequence is TGTGCCAGCAGTTACTGGGGACAGGGGGGATCGGAGCAGTTCTTC. This gives the protein CASSYWGQGGSEQFF.

The V call is TRBV6-1, the J call TRBJ1-5; TRBD1 matches at 7 bases. V trimming: 4 bases; J trimming: 5 bases; junction bases outside the gene matches: 14. Germline loops: CDR1 MNHNS, CDR2 SASEGT. The CDR3 covers 17 residues. The CDR3 DNA follows: TGTGCCAGCAGTGTCCACCGGGACAGCGGCAATTATCAGCCCCAGCATTTT. Translated, it gives CASSVHRDSGNYQPQHF.

This clone has more than one count but fewer than ten. The chain couples TRBV6-5 to TRBJ1-6; D uncertain. V lost 0 bases to trimming and J lost 11 bases, with 8 bases between them. This CDR3 is built from 13 residues. Per germline, CDR1 MNHEY and CDR2 SVGAGI. This CDR3 is CASSYSTFAPLHF. In DNA form, the CDR3 reads TGTGCCAGCAGTTACTCTACATTCGCACCCCTCCACTTT.

This clone was seen only a few times. This chain uses TRBV11-2 with TRBJ2-3; D is uncertain. V lost 3 bases and J 10 bases, leaving 8 bases between the germline ends. The CDR3 has 11 residues. Germline V gene data show CDR1 as SGHAT and CDR2 as FQNNGV. CDR3 sequence reads: CASSFWASQYF. For the CDR3, the DNA is TGTGCCAGCAGCTTTTGGGCCTCGCAGTATTTT.

This clone was seen a handful of times. V usage is TRBV30 and J usage is TRBJ1-2, with TRBD1 matching 8 bases. Germline V lookup: CDR1 GTSNPN, CDR2 SVGIG (reference sequence). Trimming removed 0 bases from V and 8 bases from J; junction bases left unmatched: 11. The CDR3 has 15 residues. Here the CDR3 DNA reads TGTGCCTGGAGTGTAGCAGGGGGCGCGAATTTCGGCTACACCTTC. The encoded protein is CAWSVAGGANFGYTF.

The gene calls are TRBV6-6 and TRBJ1-1, with D tentatively TRBD1 (6 bases). CDR1 and CDR2 from the germline V gene are MNHNY and SVGAGI (reference sequence). Trimming left V 0 bases short and J 7 bases short, with 12 bases between. CDR3 size: 14 residues. In DNA form, the CDR3 reads TGTGCCAGCAGTTACTCTACAGGGTTGGGTGAAGCTTTCTTT. This encodes CASSYSTGLGEAFF.

This clone was found a few times. The chain joins TRBV6-1 to TRBJ1-2; the D gene is possibly TRBD1 (5 bases). The germline gives CDR1 MNHNS, CDR2 SASEGT. CDR3 length: 13 residues. V was trimmed by 0 bases and J by 7 bases, leaving 9 bases between them. The CDR3 spells CASSEAQGFGYTF. The DNA for the CDR3 is TGTGCCAGCAGTGAAGCGCAGGGATTTGGCTACACCTTC.

This clone has only a few counts. The rearrangement links TRBV29-1 to TRBJ1-2; 8 bases are a match to TRBD1. V lost 2 bases to trimming and J lost 2 bases; unmatched junction nucleotides: 4. This CDR3 is built from 14 residues. Germline V gene data show CDR1 as SQVTM and CDR2 as ANQGSEA. This CDR3 is CSVERQGANYGYTF. The CDR3 DNA is TGCAGCGTTGAAAGGCAGGGGGCGAACTATGGCTACACCTTC.

Notes on this clone: The same CDR3 also results from other DNA sequences found in this sample. This chain links TRBV7-2 with TRBJ1-2; maybe TRBD1 (5 bases). V dropped 3 bases and J dropped 4 bases, with 6 bases sitting between them. CDR1 and CDR2 (germline): SGHTA, FQGNSA. The CDR3 is 12 residues long. The CDR3 DNA follows: TGTGCCAGCAGCTTGGGGCTCTATGGCTACACCTTC. Translated, it gives CASSLGLYGYTF.

This clone showed up just a few times. The rearrangement joins TRBV4-2 to TRBJ1-2; the match to TRBD1 covers 8 bases. Germline CDR1 reads LGHNA; CDR2 reads YNFKEQ. This CDR3 contains 14 residues. The junction had 6 bases not matched to a gene; V was cut back by 6 bases and J by 3 bases. The CDR3 DNA sequence: TGTGCCAGCAGTAGGGGACAGGACGACTATGGCTACACCTTC. Encoded protein: CASSRGQDDYGYTF.

The rearrangement uses TRBV5-4 and TRBJ2-3; 9 bases map to TRBD1. CDR3 size: 16 residues. CDR1 SGHNT and CDR2 YYREEE come from the germline V gene (reference sequence). V shed 4 bases and J 1 base; nucleotides not matched to a gene: 7. CDR3 nucleotide sequence: TGTGCCAGCAGCGTTACAGGGGGCGCGCGCACAGATACGCAGTATTTT. It encodes CASSVTGGARTDTQYF.

V and J are TRBV19 and TRBJ2-1, with 9 bases aligning to TRBD2. Germline CDR1 reads LNHDA; CDR2 reads SQIVND (reference sequence). Germline trimming cut 1 base from V and 8 bases from J; bases unmatched to any gene: 9. The CDR3 spans 16 residues. The CDR3 coding sequence is TGTGCCAGTAGTATAGTCGGGAGGCGGGAGGGCGATGAGCAGTTCTTC. It yields the protein CASSIVGRREGDEQFF.

This clone was counted between two and nine times. The chain joins TRBV29-1 to TRBJ1-5; 11 bases map to TRBD1. V shed 6 bases, J shed 6 bases, and the junction held 7 bases outside the gene matches. The CDR3 is made up of 14 amino acids. Germline CDR1 and CDR2: SQVTM and ANQGSEA. In nucleotides, the CDR3 is TGCAGCGTCCGGACAGGGGGCAGCGGTCAGCCCCAGCATTTT. It is translated as CSVRTGGSGQPQHF.

This clone has more than one count but fewer than ten. The chain recombines TRBV9 with TRBJ2-1; unclear D gene. V lost 2 bases and J 6 bases, leaving 12 bases between the germline ends. This CDR3 spans 14 amino acids. Germline-derived CDR1 and CDR2 are SGDLS and YYNGEE. In nucleotides, the CDR3 is TGTGCCAGCAGCGTGGCCCCCTTCATCAATGAGCAGTTCTTC. It codes for CASSVAPFINEQFF. The variable domain in full, completed from reference TRBV9 and TRBJ2-1, reads DSGVTQTPKHLITATGQRVTLRCSPRSGDLSVYWYQQSLDQGLQFLIQYYNGEERAKGNILERFSAQQFPDLHSELNLSSLELGDSALYFCASSVAPFINEQFFGPGTRLTVL.

This chain links TRBV5-4 with TRBJ2-3, with 7 bases identical to TRBD2. V was clipped by 5 bases and J by 0 bases; unmatched bases: 6. The CDR3 sequence is 15 residues long. In germline, CDR1 is SGHNT, CDR2 YYREEE (reference sequence). DNA for the CDR3: TGTGCCAGCAGATCGAGCGGGACTAGCACAGATACGCAGTATTTT. Its translation is CASRSSGTSTDTQYF. Looking up the rest from reference TRBV5-4 and TRBJ2-3 gives the full variable domain: ETGVTQSPTHLIKTRGQQVTLRCSSQSGHNTVSWYQQALGQGPQFIFQYYREEENGRGNFPPRFSGLQFPNYSSELNVNALELDDSALYLCASRSSGTSTDTQYFGPGTRLTVL.